This TCR beta chain was obtained from a study of graft-versus-host responses after intestinal transplantation. The study plated some 200,000 CFSE-labeled responders with some 200,000 irradiated, violet-dye-labeled stimulators. Sorting of proliferating CFSE-low CD3+CD4+ and CD3+CD8+ responders took place after the reaction. Sequenced by immunoSEQ multiplex PCR; TCRdb stores in-frame clones only, minus some. Here the sample spans thousands of clones, around 24% being singletons. The CDR3 contains 17 residues. The V end lost 0 bases, the J end lost 5 bases, and 20 bases lay between the germline ends. This clone was seen more than once but under ten times.

The sample was alloreactive CD4+ T cells from a mixed lymphocyte reaction culture, taken before transplantation. Sample subset: CFSE-low proliferating T cells sorted from roughly six-day pre-transplant mixed lymphocyte reaction (GvH or HvG direction). The chain joins TRBV23-1 to TRBJ2-7; D may match TRBD1 or TRBD2 (6 bases each). TRBV23-1 belongs to the ORF category, with a function that is uncertain. The TCR sequence derives from a human patient who was an organ donor for intestinal transplantation. CDR3 coding DNA: TGCGCCAGCAGTCAATCGAATAGACAGTGGGGGGCGGACGAGCAGTACTTC. Its translation is CASSQSNRQWGADEQYF.